This T cell receptor beta chain was sequenced for a study of T-cell memory formation after mild COVID-19. Looked up from germline, CDR1 is SGHTA and CDR2 is FQGNSA. The V end lost 1 base, the J end lost 5 bases, and 14 bases lay between the germline ends. The CDR3 totals 15 residues. cDNA libraries for TCR alpha and TCR beta, carrying sample barcodes and UMIs, came from 5'RACE with constant-segment primers. TCRdb used MiXCR to reprocess the 5' RACE reads, holding one entry per CDR3 protein. Of hundreds of thousands of distinct CDR3 sequences listed, under 15% were seen once; the top ten hold less than 25%. The study's findings and limits: Second-wave clones peaking on day 37 lacked confirmed SARS-CoV-2 specificity. Pre-infection memory held some responding clones, suggesting pre-existing cross-reactive T cells responded.

To note about this clonotype: The antigen remains unidentified.

The genes are TRBV7-2 and TRBJ2-5; perhaps D is TRBD1 or TRBD2 (5 bases each). The sequence came from a man in his late teens or twenties who had mild COVID-19 (a few samples of this study predate the infection). Cell type and time point are not known. The sequenced sample consisted of PBMCs or a T cell subset sorted from them (not recorded which). CDR3 DNA: TGTGCCAGCAGCTTAGTCGGGACCTGGGGGGAGACCCAGTACTTC. The encoded protein is CASSLVGTWGETQYF.